This TCR beta chain was sequenced in a study of regulatory T cells in long-lasting Graves disease. General observations from the study: Samples came from peripheral blood alone, without thyroid tissue. Lower TCR diversity was seen in persistent Graves' patients than in newly diagnosed ones. Persistent patients shared 2,500 to 3,000 public clonotypes among themselves. Newly diagnosed patients shared fewer, at about a thousand.

Investigators prepared the TCR beta libraries by applying iRepertoire HTBI primers and Arm-PCR of CDR3 regions. TCRdb re-derived calls from the multiplex PCR reads in MiXCR, one entry per CDR3 protein. The sample gives approximately 400,000 distinct CDR3 sequences, approximately 15% of which show up once; approximately 7.6% is in the top ten. A word on this clonotype: Antigen specificity is unknown.

CDR1 is KGHSH, CDR2 LQKENI, per germline. The CDR3 sequence is 15 residues long. The V gene end was trimmed by 3 bases and the J gene end by 8 bases; junction bases not matched to a gene: 7. Documented time point: newly diagnosed GD, antithyroid drugs for less than 3 months. Construction of the TCR library relied on RNA isolated from PBMCs. The same sample was also studied in work on T cells in Graves' hyperthyroidism and ophthalmopathy. According to that study: The HTBI primer set drove a first-round RT-PCR of the TCR CDR3.

The chain links TRBV18 to TRBJ1-6, with 7 bases matching TRBD1. Here the sequenced sample was peripheral blood mononuclear cells (PBMCs), taken at new diagnosis, from a patient treated with antithyroid drugs. The TCR was taken from a middle-aged woman with Graves disease. CDR3 sequence reads: CASSPKTGVDSPLHF. The DNA of the CDR3 is TGTGCCAGCTCACCCAAAACAGGGGTTGATTCACCCCTCCACTTT.